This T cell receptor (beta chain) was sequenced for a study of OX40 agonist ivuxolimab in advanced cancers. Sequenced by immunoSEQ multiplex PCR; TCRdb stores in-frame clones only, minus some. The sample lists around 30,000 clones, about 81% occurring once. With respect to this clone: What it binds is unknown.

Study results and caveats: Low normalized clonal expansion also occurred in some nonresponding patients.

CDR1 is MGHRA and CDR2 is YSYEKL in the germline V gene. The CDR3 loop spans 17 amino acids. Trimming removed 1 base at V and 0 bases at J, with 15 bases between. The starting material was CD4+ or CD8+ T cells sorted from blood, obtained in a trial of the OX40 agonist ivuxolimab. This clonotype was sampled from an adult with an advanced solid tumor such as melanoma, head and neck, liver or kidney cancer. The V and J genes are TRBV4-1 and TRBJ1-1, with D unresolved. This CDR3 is CASSQGTIKHMNTEAFF. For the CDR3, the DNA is TGCGCCAGCAGCCAAGGCACAATAAAGCACATGAACACTGAAGCTTTCTTT.